Below, 28 T cell receptor beta chains from the same sample are listed, as sequenced in a study of PD-L1 blockade in urothelial cancer. The table came from immunoSEQ multiplex PCR; TCRdb's copy has only in-frame clones and leaves some out. The table includes tens of thousands of clones, over 75% detected once. The sequencing here drew on PBMCs, taken around atezolizumab (anti-PD-L1) treatment. The receptor source for this set is a man in his 70s with urothelial cancer.

V and J are TRBV9 and TRBJ1-4, with D hard to call. The ends were cut back, 0 bases at V and 8 bases at J, with 14 bases in the middle. The CDR3 loop spans 15 amino acids. Germline V gives CDR1 SGDLS, CDR2 YYNGEE. This CDR3 is CASSVGGGNLEKLFF. CDR3 nucleotides: TGTGCCAGCAGCGTAGGTGGAGGAAACTTAGAAAAACTGTTTTTT.

CDR3 amino acids: CASSQDPAIVGTGGWNQPQHF. The CDR3 nucleotides read TGCGCCAGCAGCCAAGATCCCGCTATAGTTGGGACAGGGGGCTGGAATCAGCCCCAGCATTTT. The chain has TRBV4-1 and TRBJ1-5, with 12 bases aligning to TRBD1. The V and J ends lost 0 bases and 4 bases, in that order; junction bases with no gene match: 16. Germline V CDR1 and CDR2: MGHRA, YSYEKL. CDR3 length: 21 amino acids.

V gene TRBV7-2 combines with J gene TRBJ1-2; 8 nucleotides agree with TRBD1. Trimming cost V 2 bases and J 6 bases; bases outside gene matches: 8. The germline CDR1 and CDR2 sequences are SGHTA and FQGNSA. This CDR3 has 15 amino acids. The CDR3 sequence is CASSLLAGGGDGYTF. The CDR3 bases are TGTGCCAGCAGCTTACTGGCAGGGGGCGGCGATGGCTACACCTTC. The complete variable domain, with remaining parts taken from reference TRBV7-2 and TRBJ1-2, reads GAGVSQSPSNKVTEKGKDVELRCDPISGHTALYWYRQSLGQGLEFLIYFQGNSAPDKSGLPSDRFSAERTGGSVSTLTIQRTQQEDSAVYLCASSLLAGGGDGYTFGSGTRLTVV.

The chain links TRBV5-4 to TRBJ2-5; 12 bases map to TRBD2. This CDR3 spans 16 amino acids. Losses at the gene ends were 4 bases for V and 5 bases for J; bases not matched to a gene: 9. Germline assignment: CDR1 SGHNT and CDR2 YYREEE (reference sequence). CDR3 protein: CASSRLAGALGETQYF. CDR3 coding DNA: TGTGCCAGCAGCCGACTAGCGGGGGCCCTGGGGGAGACCCAGTACTTC.

V gene TRBV30 combines with J gene TRBJ1-5, with 7 bases matching TRBD1. The junction had 3 bases not matched to a gene; V was cut back by 0 bases and J by 7 bases. The CDR3 has 13 residues. The V gene's germline CDR1 is GTSNPN and CDR2 SVGIG (reference sequence). The CDR3 coding sequence is TGTGCCTGGAGTGTTACAGGGGAGCAGCCCCAGCATTTT. The encoded protein is CAWSVTGEQPQHF.

There are a few counts of this clone. V usage is TRBV7-3 and J usage is TRBJ1-1; D is unclear. The V gene lost 5 bases and the J gene lost 1 base, with 17 bases spanning the gap. Germline V lookup: CDR1 SGHTA, CDR2 FQGTGA. This CDR3 has 16 amino acids. CDR3 in amino acids: CASSLSSSRRNTEAFF. The CDR3 DNA reads TGTGCCAGCAGCCTCTCGAGTTCTAGGCGGAACACTGAAGCTTTCTTT.

The chain joins TRBV19 to TRBJ1-2; D might be TRBD1 (5 bases). The germline V gene encodes CDR1 LNHDA and CDR2 SQIVND (reference sequence). This CDR3 spans 14 amino acids. The V gene lost 5 bases and the J gene lost 5 bases, with 15 bases spanning the gap. The CDR3: CASSSLDRVYGYTF. CDR3 in DNA: TGTGCCAGTAGTTCCCTAGACAGAGTATATGGCTACACCTTC.

This clone was observed a handful of times. The chain has TRBV15 and TRBJ2-7, with 9 bases identical to TRBD1. Germline loops: CDR1 LNHNV, CDR2 YYDKDF (reference sequence). After removal of 5 bases from V and 3 bases from J, the junction contained 5 bases not matched to a gene. The CDR3 is made up of 14 amino acids. The CDR3 region has the DNA TGTGCCACCAGCTTAGGGACAGGGCGCTACGAGCAGTACTTC. Protein product: CATSLGTGRYEQYF.

This clone was picked up a small number of times. This rearrangement joins TRBV18 to TRBJ1-2, with 8 bases fitting TRBD1. The junction had 4 bases not matched to a gene; V was cut back by 6 bases and J by 4 bases. Germline-derived CDR1 and CDR2 are KGHSH and LQKENI. The CDR3 is made up of 13 amino acids. The CDR3 spells CASSPDRAYGYTF. CDR3 in DNA: TGTGCCAGCTCCCCGGACAGGGCCTATGGCTACACCTTC.

The rearrangement joins TRBV5-1 to TRBJ2-7; 7 nucleotides line up with TRBD2. V shed 4 bases and J 3 bases; nucleotides not matched to a gene: 13. CDR1 and CDR2 (germline): SGHRS, YFSETQ. The CDR3 sequence is 16 residues long. The CDR3 region is CASSRDSGGVGYEQYF. The CDR3 coding sequence is TGCGCCAGCAGCCGGGACTCGGGAGGAGTTGGCTACGAGCAGTACTTC.

This clone was recorded a few times. The chain carries TRBV7-3 and TRBJ2-5; 8 bases are a match to TRBD1. With V trimmed by 0 bases and J by 6 bases, 9 bases remained unmatched. Per the germline V gene, CDR1 is SGHTA and CDR2 is FQGTGA. The CDR3 sequence is 16 residues long. The CDR3 sequence: CASSLTGQGAGKTQYF. CDR3 DNA: TGTGCCAGCAGCTTAACCGGGCAGGGGGCTGGGAAGACCCAGTACTTC.

The chain carries TRBV18 and TRBJ2-1; TRBD2 matches 7 bases. Losses at the gene ends were 0 bases for V and 4 bases for J; bases not matched to a gene: 0. Per germline, CDR1 KGHSH and CDR2 LQKENI. This CDR3 has 14 residues. CDR3 sequence reads: CASSPPSGYNEQFF. Written as DNA, the CDR3 is TGTGCCAGCTCACCACCTAGCGGGTACAATGAGCAGTTCTTC.

The CDR3 reads CASSLAGSGGSTDTQYF. In DNA form, the CDR3 reads TGTGCCAGCAGCTTAGCGGGTAGCGGGGGTAGCACAGATACGCAGTATTTT. The chain recombines TRBV7-2 with TRBJ2-3; TRBD2 aligns across 9 bases. This CDR3 comprises 17 residues. Germline V CDR1 and CDR2: SGHTA, FQGNSA. J lost 0 bases, V lost 0 bases, and 4 bases had no gene match.

This clone was seen once. The rearrangement joins TRBV19 to TRBJ1-5, with D perhaps TRBD1 (6 bases). The CDR3 has 13 residues. Germline CDR1 reads LNHDA; CDR2 reads SQIVND (reference sequence). Between the trimmed V and J ends, which lost 7 bases and 5 bases, there was a span of 12 bases. The CDR3 sequence is CASTRGGHQPQHF. DNA for the CDR3: TGTGCCAGTACCCGCGGGGGGCATCAGCCCCAGCATTTT. The full variable domain, its missing parts supplied by reference TRBV19 and TRBJ1-5, is DGGITQSPKYLFRKEGQNVTLSCEQNLNHDAMYWYRQDPGQGLRLIYYSQIVNDFQKGDIAEGYSVSREKKESFPLTVTSAQKNPTAFYLCASTRGGHQPQHFGDGTRLSIL.

The V and J genes are TRBV25-1 and TRBJ1-2, with D tentatively TRBD1 (6 bases). CDR3 size: 14 residues. The V and J ends lost 4 bases and 4 bases respectively, with 13 bases between them. Germline CDR1 and CDR2: MGHDK and SYGVNS. In DNA, the CDR3 is TGTGCCAGCAGTGCGGGAAGGGGGTTCTATGGCTACACCTTC. This codes for CASSAGRGFYGYTF.

This clone occurred a few times. CDR3 DNA: TGCGCCAGCAGCTTGACTAACACTGAAGCTTTCTTT. Its translation is CASSLTNTEAFF. The chain has TRBV5-1 and TRBJ1-1, with D unclear. This CDR3 contains 12 residues. The germline V and J ends were trimmed by 1 base and 2 bases, with 3 bases remaining between them. Germline V CDR1 and CDR2: SGHRS, YFSETQ.

The chain links TRBV7-6 to TRBJ1-1, with D possibly matching TRBD1 (5 bases). Germline V gene sequence: CDR1 SGHVS, CDR2 FNYEAQ. The CDR3 loop spans 13 amino acids. The V gene lost 1 base and the J gene lost 4 bases, with 7 bases spanning the gap. The chain's CDR3 is CASSLDGATEAFF. Written as DNA, the CDR3 is TGTGCCAGCAGCTTAGATGGGGCCACTGAAGCTTTCTTT.

The J gene is TRBJ1-5, the V gene TRBV6-5, with D tentatively TRBD1 (5 bases). The CDR3 contains 13 residues. V was cut by 6 bases and J by 4 bases, with 10 bases left in between. Germline lookup yields CDR1 MNHEY and CDR2 SVGAGI. In DNA form, the CDR3 reads TGTGCCAGCAGCACGACAGCTAATCAGCCCCAGCATTTT. This encodes CASSTTANQPQHF.

This clone is a singleton in its sample. The rearrangement joins TRBV5-4 to TRBJ2-1, with D maybe TRBD2 (5 bases). Trimming removed 5 bases from V and 5 bases from J, with 11 bases in between. The germline CDR1 and CDR2 sequences are SGHNT and YYREEE (reference sequence). The CDR3 runs to 13 residues. The chain's CDR3 is CASRTKGDNEQFF. The DNA for the CDR3 is TGTGCCAGCAGGACTAAGGGCGACAATGAGCAGTTCTTC.

The chain combines TRBV7-3 with TRBJ2-1, with TRBD2 matching 12 bases. The V gene end was trimmed by 2 bases and the J gene end by 12 bases; junction bases not matched to a gene: 5. The CDR3 length is 14 residues. Germline-derived CDR1 and CDR2 are SGHTA and FQGTGA. This CDR3 reads CASSLLAGGAGQFF. The DNA for the CDR3 is TGTGCCAGCAGCTTACTAGCGGGAGGGGCCGGGCAGTTCTTC.

For the CDR3, the DNA is TGTGCCAGCAGCCCCGGGGGCAGCGGGGGGGCTGGGGAGACCCAGTACTTC. This encodes CASSPGGSGGAGETQYF. The gene calls are TRBV5-4 and TRBJ2-5, with TRBD2 matching 10 bases. The CDR3 covers 17 residues. Germline V CDR1 and CDR2: SGHNT, YYREEE (reference sequence). J gave up 5 bases and V 4 bases, and 14 bases lay outside the gene matches.

V usage is TRBV5-1 and J usage is TRBJ1-1; 8 bases line up with TRBD1. This CDR3 has 16 amino acids. With V trimmed by 4 bases and J by 2 bases, 10 bases remained unmatched. CDR1 is SGHRS and CDR2 is YFSETQ in the germline V gene. This CDR3 reads CASSMDQGAQNTEAFF. As DNA, the CDR3 is TGCGCCAGCAGCATGGACCAGGGGGCGCAAAACACTGAAGCTTTCTTT.

The rearrangement joins TRBV4-3 to TRBJ2-5; maybe TRBD2 (8 bases). This CDR3 comprises 18 residues. Looked up from germline, CDR1 is LGHNA and CDR2 is YSLEER. The ends were cut back, 0 bases at V and 1 base at J, with 18 bases in the middle. The CDR3 DNA is TGCGCCAGCAGCCAAGATAGGGGGCGGGGGGATCTCCAAGAGACCCAGTACTTC. Translating gives CASSQDRGRGDLQETQYF.

The chain is built from TRBV28 and TRBJ2-1; TRBD2 aligns across 8 bases. Germline CDR1 reads MDHEN; CDR2 reads SYDVKM. J gave up 7 bases and V 4 bases, and 6 bases lay outside the gene matches. This CDR3 comprises 14 residues. The CDR3 bases are TGTGCCAGCAGTTCGGGACTAGTGGTGAATGAGCAGTTCTTC. This translates into CASSSGLVVNEQFF.

The rearrangement links TRBV5-1 to TRBJ2-1; 7 bases match TRBD2. Germline values: CDR1 SGHRS, CDR2 YFSETQ. J lost 12 bases, V lost 0 bases, and 12 bases had no gene match. There are 15 residues in the CDR3. CDR3 nucleotides: TGCGCCAGCAGCTTGGGGACGGGGGGACCGGGACGGCAGTTCTTC. It yields the protein CASSLGTGGPGRQFF.

The V gene is TRBV2, the J gene TRBJ1-5; 7 bases line up with TRBD1. V shed 5 bases, J shed 5 bases, and the junction held 3 bases outside the gene matches. Looked up from germline, CDR1 is SNHLY and CDR2 is FYNNEI. The length of the CDR3 is 13 residues. CDR3: CASSRDRDQPQHF. CDR3 bases: TGTGCCAGCAGTCGGGACAGAGATCAGCCCCAGCATTTT.

The J gene is TRBJ1-4, the V gene TRBV6-6; 11 bases are a match to TRBD1. There are 16 residues in the CDR3. Looked up from germline, CDR1 is MNHNY and CDR2 is SVGAGI (reference sequence). The junction had 8 bases not matched to a gene; V was cut back by 4 bases and J by 7 bases. In DNA form, the CDR3 reads TGTGCCAGCAGTTCCGGACAGGGGGCGCGGATTGAAAAACTGTTTTTT. Protein product: CASSSGQGARIEKLFF.

The rearrangement links TRBV7-2 to TRBJ2-1, with a possible D match to TRBD1 (5 bases). Trimming shortened V by 5 bases and J by 10 bases, and 12 bases separated the two germline ends. This CDR3 comprises 12 residues. Per the germline V gene, CDR1 is SGHTA and CDR2 is FQGNSA. CDR3: CASSLRQKEQFF. Here the CDR3 DNA reads TGTGCCAGCAGCCTCCGACAGAAGGAGCAGTTCTTC.